This passage covers 30 T cell receptor beta chains from one sample sequenced in a study of cytomegalovirus exposure and HLA in healthy donors. 60 Vbeta and 13 Jbeta primers were used in PCR. The method was immunoSEQ multiplex PCR; TCRdb's version includes in-frame clones alone and lacks a portion of them. The sample consists of 150,000 to 200,000 clones, about four fifths of them appearing once. Input material: PBMCs. The receptors come from a woman aged 45-65 years in good health and CMV-seronegative.

In this sample, this clone turned up a few times. The rearrangement joins TRBV18 to TRBJ2-3, with D unresolved. Trimming shortened V by 3 bases and J by 1 base, and 8 bases separated the two germline ends. CDR1 KGHSH and CDR2 LQKENI come from the germline V gene. The length of the CDR3 is 14 residues. CDR3 amino acids: CASSPLPGTDTQYF. The CDR3 nucleotides read TGTGCCAGCTCACCCCTTCCCGGCACAGATACGCAGTATTTT. Using reference TRBV18 and TRBJ2-3 for the parts outside the CDR3, the full variable domain is NAGVMQNPRHLVRRRGQEARLRCSPMKGHSHVYWYRQLPEEGLKFMVYLQKENIIDESGMPKERFSAEFPKEGPSILRIQQVVRGDSAAYFCASSPLPGTDTQYFGPGTRLTVL.

The chain recombines TRBV6-1 with TRBJ2-3; D is ambiguous. Germline V gene sequence: CDR1 MNHNS, CDR2 SASEGT. This CDR3 is 11 amino acids long. V shed 4 bases and J shed 10 bases, with 9 bases lying between them. Written as DNA, the CDR3 is TGTGCCAGCAGTGGGGCCCTGCCGCAGTATTTT. Translation: CASSGALPQYF.

This chain connects TRBV28 to TRBJ1-4; D remains unclear. The CDR3 has 15 amino acids. Germline-derived CDR1 and CDR2 are MDHEN and SYDVKM. The V and J ends lost 5 bases and 3 bases respectively, with 13 bases between them. The CDR3: CASSLDGSSNEKLFF. The CDR3 region has the DNA TGTGCCAGCAGTCTCGACGGGTCCTCTAATGAAAAACTGTTTTTT. The full variable domain, rest sourced from reference TRBV28 and TRBJ1-4, is DVKVTQSSRYLVKRTGEKVFLECVQDMDHENMFWYRQDPGLGLRLIYFSYDVKMKEKGDIPEGYSVSREKKERFSLILESASTNQTSMYLCASSLDGSSNEKLFFGSGTQLSVL.

The chain combines TRBV2 with TRBJ1-5; D is ambiguous. The CDR3 contains 13 residues. The V end was cut by 7 bases, the J end by 2 bases, with 9 bases between. Germline assignment: CDR1 SNHLY and CDR2 FYNNEI. CDR3 loop: CASTPGGNQPQHF. In DNA form, the CDR3 reads TGTGCCAGCACTCCCGGAGGCAATCAGCCCCAGCATTTT.

V usage is TRBV5-4 and J usage is TRBJ2-3; tentative D call: TRBD2 (6 bases). Trimming pared 3 bases from V and 2 bases from J, leaving 13 bases between. The CDR3 is 15 residues long. The V gene's germline CDR1 is SGHNT and CDR2 YYREEE (reference sequence). The CDR3 is CASSSTGGATDTQYF. CDR3 in DNA: TGTGCCAGCAGCTCTACCGGGGGTGCCACAGATACGCAGTATTTT.

The chain joins TRBV11-2 to TRBJ2-7; 10 bases fit TRBD1. The CDR3 is 14 residues long. V lost 3 bases, J lost 6 bases, and 5 bases stayed unmatched. CDR1 is SGHAT and CDR2 is FQNNGV in the germline V gene. CDR3 loop: CASSFDRGPREQYF. DNA for the CDR3: TGTGCCAGCAGCTTCGACAGGGGGCCTCGCGAGCAGTACTTC.

This clone has just a few counts. The J gene is TRBJ1-2, the V gene TRBV7-2; D is perhaps TRBD1 (6 bases). The V gene's germline CDR1 is SGHTA and CDR2 FQGNSA. The CDR3 has 11 residues. V was pared by 5 bases and J by 8 bases, with 9 bases between. CDR3 in DNA: TGTGCCAGCAGCACAGGGTGGGGCTACACCTTC. The encoded protein is CASSTGWGYTF.

This rearrangement joins TRBV19 to TRBJ1-1, with 7 bases fitting TRBD1. CDR1 is LNHDA, CDR2 SQIVND, per germline (reference sequence). There are 14 residues in the CDR3. The trim removed 5 bases at V and 6 bases at J, leaving 9 bases unmatched. The CDR3 DNA reads TGTGCCAGTAGTTTATCAGGGGGGATCGCTGAAGCTTTCTTT. Amino acid sequence: CASSLSGGIAEAFF.

This chain links TRBV25-1 with TRBJ2-3, with 8 positions matching TRBD1. Trimming removed 1 base from V and 4 bases from J; junction bases left unmatched: 1. The V gene's germline CDR1 is MGHDK and CDR2 SYGVNS. The CDR3 has 14 amino acids. CDR3 bases: TGTGCCAGCAGTGAATCAGGGGGCCCAGATACGCAGTATTTT. The encoded protein is CASSESGGPDTQYF.

The V and J genes are TRBV19 and TRBJ1-1; D is perhaps TRBD1 (6 bases). The V gene's germline CDR1 is LNHDA and CDR2 SQIVND (reference sequence). Trimming removed 4 bases from V and 0 bases from J, with 9 bases in between. This CDR3 has 14 residues. The CDR3 DNA is TGTGCCAGTAGTACAACAGGGATGAACACTGAAGCTTTCTTT. Translation gives CASSTTGMNTEAFF. Looking up the rest from reference TRBV19 and TRBJ1-1 gives the full variable domain: DGGITQSPKYLFRKEGQNVTLSCEQNLNHDAMYWYRQDPGQGLRLIYYSQIVNDFQKGDIAEGYSVSREKKESFPLTVTSAQKNPTAFYLCASSTTGMNTEAFFGQGTRLTVV.

The chain is built from TRBV6-6 and TRBJ2-7, with D perhaps TRBD2 (7 bases). Germline assignment: CDR1 MNHNY and CDR2 SVGAGI (reference sequence). The CDR3 runs to 16 residues. Trimming removed 4 bases at V and 2 bases at J, with 18 bases between. The DNA for the CDR3 is TGTGCCAGCAGTTGGGGACCTAGGGGGGGCGCCTACGAGCAGTACTTC. Protein product: CASSWGPRGGAYEQYF.

This chain connects TRBV11-3 to TRBJ2-2; 7 nucleotides align to TRBD1. This CDR3 is built from 12 residues. Germline CDR1 SGHNT, CDR2 YENEEA. V gave up 5 bases and J gave up 12 bases; unmatched junction bases: 6. CDR3 coding DNA: TGTGCCAGCAGCCCAGACAGGGAGAAGCTGTTTTTT. Translating it yields CASSPDREKLFF.

The rearrangement links TRBV27 to TRBJ1-2, with 7 bases identical to TRBD1. The CDR3 is 17 residues long. Losses at the gene ends were 4 bases for V and 4 bases for J; bases not matched to a gene: 15. The V gene's germline CDR1 is MNHEY and CDR2 SMNVEV (reference sequence). The CDR3 here is CASSSYRQGSGLYGYTF. Written as DNA, the CDR3 is TGTGCCAGCAGTTCCTACAGACAGGGTTCAGGTCTCTATGGCTACACCTTC.

The chain uses TRBV4-1 and TRBJ2-3, with a weak D call TRBD2 (6 bases). The CDR3 extends over 15 amino acids. CDR1 is MGHRA, CDR2 YSYEKL, per germline. Trimming stripped 1 base from V and 4 bases from J, with 12 bases between. The chain's CDR3 is CASSQGGRPADTQYF. CDR3 in DNA: TGCGCCAGCAGCCAAGGAGGGAGGCCCGCAGATACGCAGTATTTT.

The V call is TRBV5-1, the J call TRBJ1-1; no firm D call. Germline CDR1 reads SGHRS; CDR2 reads YFSETQ. This CDR3 comprises 15 residues. Trimming pared 8 bases from V and 3 bases from J, leaving 20 bases between. CDR3 coding DNA: TGCGCCAGTACCCTTCGGCGCGGCGGGGACACTGAAGCTTTCTTT. Protein: CASTLRRGGDTEAFF.

This clone was observed a single time. The chain has TRBV6-1 and TRBJ2-5; D may be TRBD1 (6 bases). Matching the DNA end better, TRBJ2-7 makes the J call doubtful. The CDR3 is made up of 13 amino acids. Germline-derived CDR1 and CDR2 are MNHNS and SASEGT. The DNA for the CDR3 is TGTGCCAGCAGCGTAACAGGGCGGTACGAGCAGTACTTC. This gives the protein CASSVTGRYEQYF.

This clone was observed a few times. The CDR3 coding sequence is TGCGCCAGCAGCCAAGTCTTCGAGGCCCAGTACTTC. It is translated as CASSQVFEAQYF. The rearrangement joins TRBV4-1 to TRBJ2-5; D call uncertain. The CDR3 is made up of 12 amino acids. CDR1 and CDR2 (germline): MGHRA, YSYEKL. Trimming stripped 1 base from V and 9 bases from J, with 9 bases between.

This clone was detected once. The rearrangement joins TRBV28 to TRBJ1-2; tentative D call: TRBD1 (5 bases). Germline V gene sequence: CDR1 MDHEN, CDR2 SYDVKM. The CDR3 is 16 residues long. V lost 0 bases to trimming and J lost 3 bases, with 14 bases between them. The CDR3 here is CASSLWRQGKDYGYTF. In DNA, the CDR3 is TGTGCCAGCAGTTTATGGCGCCAGGGAAAGGACTATGGCTACACCTTC.

The chain is built from TRBV2 and TRBJ2-7; tentatively, D is TRBD2 (6 bases). The V and J ends lost 6 bases and 2 bases respectively, with 17 bases between them. Germline loops: CDR1 SNHLY, CDR2 FYNNEI. The CDR3 consists of 15 residues. The CDR3 is CASSPVWGEAYEQYF. In DNA form, the CDR3 reads TGTGCCAGCAGCCCTGTTTGGGGGGAGGCCTACGAGCAGTACTTC.

This chain connects TRBV5-1 to TRBJ1-2; tentatively, D is TRBD1 (5 bases). The CDR3 is made up of 16 amino acids. Trimming pared 4 bases from V and 2 bases from J, leaving 18 bases between. CDR1 and CDR2 from the germline V gene are SGHRS and YFSETQ. Here the CDR3 reads CASSKGRQMLNYGYTF. CDR3 in DNA: TGCGCCAGCAGCAAAGGAAGACAGATGCTCAACTATGGCTACACCTTC.

This rearrangement joins TRBV6-5 to TRBJ2-2; D is possibly TRBD1 (6 bases). The germline CDR1 and CDR2 sequences are MNHEY and SVGAGI. The V end was cut by 8 bases, the J end by 6 bases, with 16 bases between. The CDR3 sequence is 14 residues long. CDR3 in amino acids: CASGGAEYAGELFF. The CDR3 DNA sequence: TGTGCCAGCGGGGGCGCGGAGTACGCCGGGGAGCTGTTTTTT.

V gene TRBV7-8 combines with J gene TRBJ2-7; possible D gene TRBD1, 6 bases. Germline V CDR1 and CDR2: SGHVS, FQNEAQ. The CDR3 spans 14 residues. Trimming took off 6 bases at V and 0 bases at J, with 12 bases between the two ends. The CDR3 sequence is CASRYTGSSYEQYF. CDR3 DNA sequence: TGTGCCAGCAGATATACAGGGAGCTCCTACGAGCAGTACTTC.

The chain links TRBV28 to TRBJ1-3; 9 bases agree with TRBD1. Germline CDR1 is MDHEN and CDR2 is SYDVKM. Trimming took 5 bases from V and 4 from J; bases not matched to a gene: 3. The CDR3 totals 14 residues. The CDR3 sequence is CASSNRGLGNTIYF. CDR3 nucleotides: TGTGCCAGCAGTAACAGGGGGCTGGGAAACACCATATATTTT.

The chain combines TRBV7-6 with TRBJ2-2, with D maybe TRBD2 (5 bases). The V gene lost 2 bases and the J gene lost 6 bases, with 7 bases spanning the gap. The V gene's germline CDR1 is SGHVS and CDR2 FNYEAQ. The CDR3 sequence is 13 residues long. CDR3 DNA: TGTGCCAGCAGCTTATCGGGGTCCGGGGAGCTGTTTTTT. It yields the protein CASSLSGSGELFF.

This rearrangement joins TRBV28 to TRBJ2-7, with 8 positions matching TRBD2. The CDR3 runs 16 residues. Germline trimming cut 0 bases from V and 6 bases from J; bases unmatched to any gene: 10. CDR1 and CDR2 from the germline V gene are MDHEN and SYDVKM. The CDR3 sequence is CASSLWGNGGVPEQYF. The CDR3 DNA reads as TGTGCCAGCAGTTTATGGGGGAACGGGGGGGTCCCCGAGCAGTACTTC.

The chain uses TRBV10-3 and TRBJ2-2, with TRBD2 identical over 9 bases. Germline CDR1 reads ENHRY; CDR2 reads SYGVKD. Unmatched junction bases numbered 13, after V lost 4 bases and J lost 7 bases. CDR3 length: 17 residues. The CDR3 loop is CAISVDTAGGPGGELFF. The CDR3 nucleotides are TGTGCCATCAGTGTTGACACCGCGGGAGGGCCCGGCGGGGAGCTGTTTTTT.

J is TRBJ2-3 and V is TRBV9; 12 bases are shared with TRBD2. Germline-derived CDR1 and CDR2 are SGDLS and YYNGEE. V lost 4 bases, J lost 2 bases, and 5 bases stayed unmatched. CDR3 length equals 16 residues. The CDR3, as DNA: TGTGCCAGCAGCATCCGACTAGCGGGGGTCACAGATACGCAGTATTTT. This gives the protein CASSIRLAGVTDTQYF.

Here the CDR3 DNA reads TGCGCCAGCAGCTTGGATGGACAGGGGTTTTATGAGCAGTTCTTC. Translated, it gives CASSLDGQGFYEQFF. The rearrangement uses TRBV5-1 and TRBJ2-1, with 9 bases that match TRBD1. J lost 8 bases, V lost 0 bases, and 6 bases had no gene match. Germline CDR1 reads SGHRS; CDR2 reads YFSETQ. The CDR3 contains 15 residues.

The V and J genes are TRBV28 and TRBJ2-3, with 14 bases matching TRBD2. Germline CDR1 MDHEN, CDR2 SYDVKM. The length of the CDR3 is 16 residues. After removal of 6 bases from V and 4 bases from J, the junction contained 6 bases not matched to a gene. The CDR3 sequence is CASRQGLAGGADTQYF. In DNA form, the CDR3 reads TGTGCCAGCAGACAAGGACTAGCGGGGGGCGCAGATACGCAGTATTTT.

The chain is built from TRBV7-3 and TRBJ2-2, with 7 bases that match TRBD1. With 2 bases clipped from V and 4 bases from J, the junction kept 4 bases outside the gene matches. Germline V gene lookup returns CDR1 SGHTA and CDR2 FQGTGA. The CDR3 runs 15 residues. For the CDR3, the DNA is TGTGCCAGCAGCTTAGGCGCAGGGGGCACCGGGGAGCTGTTTTTT. It codes for CASSLGAGGTGELFF. The full variable domain, completed using reference TRBV7-3 and TRBJ2-2, is GAGVSQTPSNKVTEKGKYVELRCDPISGHTALYWYRQSLGQGPEFLIYFQGTGAADDSGLPNDRFFAVRPEGSVSTLKIQRTERGDSAVYLCASSLGAGGTGELFFGEGSRLTVL.